Listed here are 5 T cell receptor beta chains from one sample, sequenced in a study of long-term antiretroviral therapy in people with HIV. At the survey level, the v3.0 immunoSEQ assay was run. The data were produced by immunoSEQ multiplex PCR, yet TCRdb's version contains in-frame clones alone and is incomplete. The data hold more than 20,000 clones, with more than 65% observed a single time. Sequencing used unsorted PBMCs, obtained 0.3 years after starting antiretroviral therapy. The source is a man aged 45-65 years with HIV.

The chain recombines TRBV6-1 with TRBJ1-6; 8 bases agree with TRBD1. Germline lookup yields CDR1 MNHNS and CDR2 SASEGT. V was clipped by 0 bases and J by 9 bases; unmatched bases: 7. This CDR3 region has 16 residues. CDR3 protein: CASSEAVRTGSSPLHF. CDR3 DNA: TGTGCCAGCAGTGAAGCTGTCAGGACAGGGAGTTCACCCCTCCACTTT.

V gene TRBV27 combines with J gene TRBJ2-1; 9 positions match TRBD2. This CDR3 region has 15 residues. The trim removed 2 bases at V and 2 bases at J, leaving 1 base unmatched. Germline values: CDR1 MNHEY, CDR2 SMNVEV (reference sequence). As DNA, the CDR3 is TGTGCCAGCAGTTTAAGCGGGAGGCCCTACAATGAGCAGTTCTTC. It codes for CASSLSGRPYNEQFF.

V gene TRBV6-6 combines with J gene TRBJ1-5; the match to TRBD1 covers 7 bases. Germline V CDR1 and CDR2: MNHNY, SVGAGI (reference sequence). Germline trimming cut 2 bases from V and 0 bases from J; bases unmatched to any gene: 4. The CDR3 totals 16 residues. The CDR3, as DNA: TGTGCCAGCAGTTACCGGACAGGATTTAGCAATCAGCCCCAGCATTTT. This sequence encodes CASSYRTGFSNQPQHF.

The gene calls are TRBV27 and TRBJ2-1; D is uncertain. V was pared by 3 bases and J by 6 bases, with 6 bases between. From germline, CDR1 is MNHEY and CDR2 SMNVEV (reference sequence). This CDR3 region has 12 residues. The CDR3 spells CASSLGGNEQFF. In DNA form, the CDR3 reads TGTGCCAGCAGTTTGGGCGGCAATGAGCAGTTCTTC.

The V gene is TRBV11-3, the J gene TRBJ1-2; TRBD1 matches 7 bases. V trimming: 1 base; J trimming: 3 bases; junction bases outside the gene matches: 11. The germline CDR1 and CDR2 sequences are SGHNT and YENEEA. The CDR3 consists of 17 residues. This CDR3 is CASSLGGDRRGDYGYTF. For the CDR3, the DNA is TGTGCCAGCAGCTTAGGGGGGGACAGACGAGGGGACTATGGCTACACCTTC.